Following are 8 T cell receptor beta chains from one sample sequenced in a study of blood T cell repertoires in COVID-19. Here immunoSEQ multiplex PCR was the method, and the copy in TCRdb shows in-frame clones only, minus some. Here the sample spans about 340,000 clones, 83% being singletons. Sequencing used peripheral blood. Receptors were obtained from a man aged 25-40 years with active or convalescent COVID-19.

The rearrangement joins TRBV11-2 to TRBJ2-3; D unresolved. This CDR3 is built from 13 residues. Germline loops: CDR1 SGHAT, CDR2 FQNNGV. Deletions cut 5 bases from V and 4 bases from J, with 10 bases between. Here the CDR3 DNA reads TGTGCCAGCAGCCGCGATGGTCCAGATACGCAGTATTTT. Its translation: CASSRDGPDTQYF.

The V and J genes are TRBV11-2 and TRBJ2-1, with a possible D match to TRBD1 (5 bases). Germline-derived CDR1 and CDR2 are SGHAT and FQNNGV. This CDR3 is built from 14 residues. V was cut by 3 bases and J by 2 bases, with 8 bases left in between. The CDR3, as DNA: TGTGCCAGCAGCTTGCAAGGGGCCTACAATGAGCAGTTCTTC. It encodes CASSLQGAYNEQFF.

The chain uses TRBV13 and TRBJ2-2; 7 bases align to TRBD2. This CDR3 is 16 amino acids long. Germline V CDR1 and CDR2: PRHDT, FYEKMQ (reference sequence). The V segment lost 5 bases and the J segment 1 base; nucleotides outside the gene matches: 7. CDR3 in amino acids: CASSRGGRVNTGELFF. The CDR3 DNA reads as TGTGCCAGCAGCCGCGGTGGGAGGGTGAACACCGGGGAGCTGTTTTTT.

The V and J genes are TRBV11-2 and TRBJ2-1; D perhaps matches TRBD2 (5 bases). The CDR3 totals 13 residues. Germline CDR1 is SGHAT and CDR2 is FQNNGV. V shed 5 bases and J shed 3 bases, with 8 bases lying between them. This CDR3 is CASSEGYYNEQFF. The CDR3 nucleotides are TGTGCCAGCAGCGAGGGTTACTACAATGAGCAGTTCTTC.

This rearrangement joins TRBV21-1 to TRBJ2-6; TRBD2 is the table's D call and was not checked against the DNA. TRBV21-1 is reported as a pseudogene. CDR3 length: 17 residues. Written as DNA, the CDR3 is TGTGCCAGCAGCACGACGGTAAGGAGCTCTGGGGCCAACGTCCTGACTTTC. As protein: CASSTTVRSSGANVLTF.

This clone was detected only a few times. This sequence joins TRBV5-4 and TRBJ2-7, with 7 bases matching TRBD2. Germline V lookup: CDR1 SGHNT, CDR2 YYREEE (reference sequence). Trimming removed 3 bases from V and 0 bases from J; junction bases left unmatched: 9. This CDR3 has 16 residues. CDR3 amino acids: CASSSQSGVISYEQYF. CDR3 in DNA: TGTGCCAGCAGCTCCCAGAGCGGGGTTATCTCCTACGAGCAGTACTTC.

The CDR3 is CASSRVEQGWDGYTF. The CDR3 coding sequence is TGTGCCAGCAGCCGAGTCGAACAGGGGTGGGATGGCTACACCTTC. The chain is built from TRBV7-9 and TRBJ1-2, with TRBD1 matching over 7 bases. This CDR3 contains 15 residues. Per germline, CDR1 SEHNR and CDR2 FQNEAQ (reference sequence). The V segment lost 5 bases and the J segment 6 bases; nucleotides outside the gene matches: 12. The variable domain in full, with the rest retrieved from reference TRBV7-9 and TRBJ1-2, is DTGVSQNPRHKITKRGQNVTFRCDPISEHNRLYWYRQTLGQGPEFLTYFQNEAQLEKSRLLSDRFSAERPKGSFSTLEIQRTEQGDSAMYLCASSRVEQGWDGYTFGSGTRLTVV.

The chain joins TRBV4-2 to TRBJ1-2; D not certain. From germline, CDR1 is LGHNA and CDR2 YNFKEQ. This CDR3 has 16 amino acids. V was trimmed by 0 bases and J by 1 base, leaving 12 bases between them. Here the CDR3 DNA reads TGTGCCAGCAGCCAAGACCCGGACGGGGTTAACTATGGCTACACCTTC. Residues: CASSQDPDGVNYGYTF.